The rows below give T cell receptor beta chains drawn from one sample of a study of immune heterogeneity within non-small cell lung tumors. TCRdb reanalysed the multiplex PCR reads using MiXCR and keeps one entry per CDR3 protein. The sample records about 11,000 distinct CDR3 sequences, about 20% being singletons. Sequences were obtained from lung tumor tissue. The source is a man aged 55 to 70 with non-small cell lung cancer. Each CDR3 is given with its conserved first and last residue. D genes are given only for firm matches. Clone sizes are given selectively: once, few, many, or a class where the clone is expanded.

j_call clone_size v_call d_call cdr3_aa cdr3_nt
TRBJ2-1 . TRBV24-1 TRBD2 CATSDFSSGRGDEQFF TGTGCCACCAGTGATTTCTCTAGCGGGAGGGGAGATGAGCAGTTCTTC
TRBJ1-5 . TRBV12-3/TRBV12-4 . CASSYQLAGGRGQPQHF TGTGCCAGCAGTTACCAACTCGCCGGGGGCAGAGGTCAGCCCCAGCATTTT
TRBJ2-1 few TRBV6-1 TRBD2 CASSRGGRASNEQFF TGTGCCAGCAGCCGCGGCGGGAGGGCCTCCAATGAGCAGTTCTTC
TRBJ1-1 once TRBV7-9 . CASSLAAAVRGAFF TGTGCCAGCAGCTTAGCGGCGGCGGTAAGGGGGGCTTTCTTT
TRBJ2-1 . TRBV11-3 . CASSFGHYNEQFF TGTGCCAGCAGCTTCGGGCATTACAATGAGCAGTTCTTC
TRBJ1-1 . TRBV5-1 TRBD1 CASSFGDRFAEAFF TGCGCCAGCAGCTTTGGGGACAGGTTCGCTGAAGCTTTCTTT
TRBJ2-1 many TRBV7-8 . CASSLIDRFGPFF TGTGCCAGCAGCTTAATTGACCGTTTCGGCCCGTTCTTC
TRBJ2-7 few TRBV20-1 TRBD2 CSASRLAGGFTYEQYF TGCAGTGCTAGTAGGCTAGCGGGCGGATTTACCTACGAGCAGTACTTC
TRBJ2-5 once TRBV30 TRBD1 CAWSGGQVVETQYF TGTGCCTGGAGTGGTGGACAGGTTGTGGAGACCCAGTACTTC
TRBJ2-7 many TRBV5-1 . CASSEPGRGGYEQYF TGCGCCAGCAGCGAACCGGGACGAGGAGGCTACGAGCAGTACTTC
TRBJ2-3 medium-sized TRBV19 . CASKEGRSTDTQYF TGTGCCAGTAAGGAGGGGCGGAGCACAGATACGCAGTATTTT
TRBJ2-7 medium-sized TRBV20-1 . CSANGKFYEQYF TGCAGTGCTAACGGCAAATTCTACGAGCAGTACTTC
TRBJ1-1 medium-sized TRBV30 . CAWRPPPGNYTEAFF TGTGCCTGGAGACCTCCCCCAGGGAACTACACTGAAGCTTTCTTT
TRBJ1-4 . TRBV5-1 TRBD1 CASGLGQGATNEKLFF TGCGCCAGCGGCTTGGGACAGGGTGCAACTAATGAAAAACTGTTTTTT
TRBJ2-1 . TRBV9 . CASSGKGTYNEQFF TGTGCCAGCAGCGGAAAGGGTACCTACAATGAGCAGTTCTTC
TRBJ1-4 medium-sized TRBV20-1 . CSARDQWGPDNEKLFF TGCAGTGCTAGAGATCAGTGGGGGCCTGACAATGAAAAACTGTTTTTT
TRBJ1-6 medium-sized TRBV5-1 . CASSLGQSNSPLHF TGCGCCAGCAGCTTGGGACAGAGTAATTCACCCCTCCACTTT
TRBJ2-7 medium-sized TRBV6-1 TRBD1 CASSRGRSYEQYF TGTGCCAGCTCCAGGGGGAGATCCTACGAGCAGTACTTC
TRBJ1-3 few TRBV10-3 . CAISPSESGNTIYF TGTGCCATCAGCCCCTCGGAGTCTGGAAACACCATATATTTT
TRBJ1-6 few TRBV10-2 TRBD1 CATRGGRISDSPLHF TGCGCCACTCGAGGGGGCAGGATCAGTGATTCACCCCTCCACTTT
TRBJ2-3 many TRBV6-2/TRBV6-3 TRBD1 CASSPYRDRGYIRTDTQYF TGTGCCAGCAGTCCGTACCGGGACAGGGGCTACATCCGGACAGATACGCAGTATTTT
TRBJ1-4 many TRBV10-3 . CATREVGGGEKLFF TGTGCCACCAGGGAGGTAGGGGGAGGTGAAAAACTGTTTTTT
TRBJ2-5 . TRBV28 . CASSPPYQETQYF TGTGCCAGCAGTCCCCCGTACCAAGAGACCCAGTACTTC
TRBJ2-7 medium-sized TRBV4-1 TRBD2 CASSQEATTSGRAGSYEQYF TGCGCCAGCAGCCAAGAGGCTACGACTAGCGGGAGGGCCGGGTCCTACGAGCAGTACTTC
TRBJ2-7 medium-sized TRBV5-1 TRBD2 CASGGVSSEQYF TGCGCCAGCGGGGGGGTCTCTAGCGAGCAGTACTTC
TRBJ2-2 . TRBV6-1 . CASSPTGNTGELFF TGTGCCAGCAGCCCGACAGGGAACACCGGGGAGCTGTTTTTT
TRBJ2-7 medium-sized TRBV6-1 . CASRPGAGGSREQYF TGTGCCAGCAGGCCCGGGGCAGGGGGGAGTAGGGAGCAGTACTTC
TRBJ2-1 few TRBV29-1 TRBD2 CSVPQGLAAYNEQFF TGCAGCGTTCCTCAAGGCCTAGCGGCTTACAATGAGCAGTTCTTC
TRBJ2-1 . TRBV19 TRBD2 CASTPGRLAGGPSGEQFF TGTGCCAGTACCCCGGGACGGTTAGCGGGAGGGCCCTCTGGTGAGCAGTTCTTC
TRBJ2-7 few TRBV9 TRBD2 CASSPGGYVDSYEQYF TGTGCCAGCAGCCCCGGGGGGTATGTCGACTCCTACGAGCAGTACTTC
TRBJ2-2 medium-sized TRBV19 TRBD1 CASGQGVPTGELFF TGTGCCAGTGGACAGGGGGTGCCGACCGGGGAGCTGTTTTTT
TRBJ2-2 medium-sized TRBV12-3/TRBV12-4 TRBD2 CASRRTSGNTGELFF TGTGCCAGCAGAAGGACTAGCGGGAACACCGGGGAGCTGTTTTTT
TRBJ2-3 once TRBV12-3/TRBV12-4 . CASSQTGTSTDTQYF TGTGCCAGCAGCCAGACCGGGACTAGCACAGATACGCAGTATTTT
TRBJ2-1 medium-sized TRBV29-1 . CSVEKDLGSNNEQFF TGCAGCGTTGAGAAGGATCTGGGGTCAAACAATGAGCAGTTCTTC
TRBJ2-7 medium-sized TRBV30 . CAWSRTGNEQYF TGTGCCTGGAGTCGTACAGGAAACGAGCAGTACTTC
TRBJ2-6 . TRBV30 . CAWSVRISGANVLTF TGTGCCTGGAGTGTCCGCATTTCTGGGGCCAACGTCCTGACTTTC
TRBJ2-5 . TRBV2 . CASTPPSLQETQYF TGTGCCAGCACCCCGCCTTCCCTTCAAGAGACCCAGTACTTC
TRBJ1-4 few TRBV5-5 . CASSLDPTTNEKLFF TGTGCCAGCAGCTTGGATCCTACAACTAATGAAAAACTGTTTTTT
TRBJ1-5 many TRBV12-3/TRBV12-4 TRBD1 CASKHRDSSNQPQHF TGTGCCAGCAAACACCGGGACAGCAGCAATCAGCCCCAGCATTTT
TRBJ2-1 few TRBV2 TRBD2 CASRRTSGYNEQFF TGTGCCAGCAGACGGACTAGTGGGTACAATGAGCAGTTCTTC
TRBJ2-3 medium-sized TRBV19 . CATGRLAKDTQYF TGTGCCACCGGCCGTCTAGCGAAAGATACGCAGTATTTT
TRBJ2-3 few TRBV10-3 . CAISSGDRLLSDTQYF TGTGCCATCAGCAGTGGTGACAGGCTACTTTCGGATACGCAGTATTTT
TRBJ2-1 . TRBV7-9 TRBD2 CASSLALLAGPSYNEQFF TGTGCCAGCAGCTTAGCATTATTAGCGGGGCCCTCCTACAATGAGCAGTTCTTC
TRBJ1-6 medium-sized TRBV7-3 . CASSFAPNSPLHF TGTGCCAGCAGCTTCGCCCCTAATTCACCCCTCCACTTT
TRBJ2-7 medium-sized TRBV5-1 TRBD2 CASRLAGAYEQYF TGCGCCAGCAGGTTAGCGGGAGCCTACGAGCAGTACTTC
TRBJ2-5 medium-sized TRBV2 . CASSGGFSGTETQYF TGTGCCAGCAGCGGTGGTTTCTCGGGGACTGAGACCCAGTACTTC
TRBJ2-5 medium-sized TRBV7-8 . CASSTEGRETQYF TGTGCCAGCAGCACAGAGGGTAGAGAGACCCAGTACTTC
TRBJ2-2 few TRBV4-1 . CASGQGREAAGELFF TGCGCCAGCGGCCAAGGCAGGGAAGCGGCCGGGGAGCTGTTTTTT
TRBJ2-7 medium-sized TRBV10-2 TRBD2 CASKLAGGYEQYF TGCGCCAGCAAGCTAGCGGGAGGCTACGAGCAGTACTTC
TRBJ2-5 few TRBV18 . CASSPPGSGQETQYF TGTGCCAGCTCACCACCCGGTAGCGGACAAGAGACCCAGTACTTC
TRBJ1-1 . TRBV19 . CASRRKNTEAFF TGTGCCAGTAGACGTAAGAACACTGAAGCTTTCTTT
TRBJ1-1 medium-sized TRBV27 TRBD1 CASKLDRVDTEAFF TGTGCCAGCAAACTGGACAGGGTGGACACTGAAGCTTTCTTT
TRBJ1-1 many TRBV6-5 TRBD1 CASSYSRQGPNTEAFF TGTGCCAGCAGTTACTCGAGACAGGGACCTAACACTGAAGCTTTCTTT
TRBJ2-7 many TRBV7-6 TRBD2 CASSLKLAGGGYEQYF TGTGCCAGCAGCTTGAAACTAGCGGGAGGGGGCTACGAGCAGTACTTC
TRBJ2-1 . TRBV5-5 TRBD2 CASSPGLAGNEQFF TGTGCCAGCAGCCCCGGACTAGCTGGCAATGAGCAGTTCTTC
TRBJ2-2 . TRBV27 . CASSWDGSNTGELFF TGTGCCAGCAGTTGGGACGGTTCGAACACCGGGGAGCTGTTTTTT
TRBJ2-2 . TRBV3-1 TRBD2 CASSQALAGVTGELFF TGTGCCAGCAGCCAAGCGCTAGCGGGGGTTACCGGGGAGCTGTTTTTT
TRBJ1-5 many TRBV10-3 . CAISELGPRANQPQHF TGTGCCATCAGTGAATTGGGACCGCGGGCTAATCAGCCCCAGCATTTT
TRBJ1-5 . TRBV7-9 . CASILAGSNQPQHF TGTGCCAGCATCTTAGCGGGTAGCAATCAGCCCCAGCATTTT
TRBJ2-1 . TRBV7-2 TRBD1 CASSNDRAAPYNEQFF TGTGCCAGCAGCAACGACAGGGCCGCCCCCTACAATGAGCAGTTCTTC